These 16 T cell receptor beta chains were all obtained from the same sample, sequenced in a study of blood T cell repertoires in COVID-19 (TCRdb year 2020). The receptor library was made with the immunoSEQ multiplex PCR assay. As stored in TCRdb, this immuneACCESS dataset retains in-frame rearrangements with V and J assigned. A fraction of the clones does not appear; measured against another copy, unresolved V genes explain less than half of the discrepancy, and the remainder lacks a known reason. Within this sample are around 260,000 clones, with over 80% of them counted one time only. The ten largest clones take up roughly 4.5% of the sample. Sequenced sample: peripheral blood. All receptors derive from a man aged 55 to 70 who had recovered from COVID-19.

This sequence joins TRBV5-1 and TRBJ1-2; the match to TRBD1 covers 8 bases. J lost 8 bases, V lost 1 base, and 10 bases had no gene match. Germline V CDR1 and CDR2: SGHRS, YFSETQ. The length of the CDR3 is 15 residues. The CDR3 bases are TGCGCCAGCAGCTTGTCCCCAGGGGGCGAATCGGGCTACACCTTC. This encodes CASSLSPGGESGYTF.

This chain uses TRBV28 with TRBJ2-5, with a weak D call TRBD1 (5 bases). The CDR3 is 12 amino acids. The V gene's germline CDR1 is MDHEN and CDR2 SYDVKM. Here the CDR3 reads CGVRGQRETQYF. As DNA, the CDR3 is TGTGGGGTAAGGGGTCAGCGAGAGACCCAGTACTTC.

This clone has more than one count but fewer than ten. This sequence joins TRBV7-6 and TRBJ2-5, with unresolved D. The CDR3 sequence is 14 residues long. Germline loops: CDR1 SGHVS, CDR2 FNYEAQ. Between the trimmed V and J ends, which lost 3 bases and 5 bases, there was a span of 13 bases. The CDR3 DNA reads TGTGCCAGCAGCTTTCCGACGGGTTCGGAGACCCAGTACTTC. This gives the protein CASSFPTGSETQYF.

The CDR3 region is CATSRAGTGGSPLHF. The CDR3 DNA reads TGTGCCACCAGCAGGGCCGGGACAGGTGGTTCACCCCTCCACTTT. The J gene is TRBJ1-6, the V gene TRBV15; 8 positions agree with TRBD1. V trimming: 3 bases; J trimming: 9 bases; junction bases outside the gene matches: 7. CDR1 is LNHNV and CDR2 is YYDKDF in the germline V gene (reference sequence). This CDR3 is built from 15 residues.

This clone was counted many times. The chain has TRBV10-3 and TRBJ1-1, with 8 bases that match TRBD1. The V segment lost 6 bases and the J segment 1 base; nucleotides outside the gene matches: 4. The length of the CDR3 is 14 residues. CDR1 ENHRY and CDR2 SYGVKD come from the germline V gene. CDR3 DNA: TGTGCCATCAGCCCCGGACAGGGGAACACTGAAGCTTTCTTT. It specifies CAISPGQGNTEAFF.

The chain is built from TRBV19 and TRBJ2-7; perhaps TRBD2 as D (6 bases). V dropped 10 bases and J dropped 3 bases, with 10 bases sitting between them. The CDR3 has 11 amino acids. Per germline, CDR1 LNHDA and CDR2 SQIVND (reference sequence). The CDR3 region has the DNA TGTGCCACAGTGGGAGGCTACGAGCAGTACTTC. Its protein is CATVGGYEQYF.

The V gene is TRBV19, the J gene TRBJ1-2; D gene uncertain. CDR1 and CDR2 from the germline V gene are LNHDA and SQIVND (reference sequence). The CDR3 sequence is 12 residues long. V was trimmed by 5 bases and J by 4 bases, leaving 8 bases between them. CDR3 protein: CASSLDTYGYTF. The CDR3, as DNA: TGTGCCAGTAGTCTTGACACCTATGGCTACACCTTC.

The genes are TRBV9 and TRBJ2-1; D is possibly TRBD1 (6 bases). Trimming left V 0 bases short and J 9 bases short, with 10 bases between. The CDR3 is 13 residues long. The germline V gene encodes CDR1 SGDLS and CDR2 YYNGEE. This CDR3 is CASSVAGELEQFF. Here the CDR3 DNA reads TGTGCCAGCAGCGTAGCAGGGGAGCTTGAGCAGTTCTTC.

The CDR3 spells CSARGEGVANQPQHF. CDR3 nucleotides: TGCAGTGCTCGTGGCGAGGGGGTGGCCAATCAGCCCCAGCATTTT. The rearrangement links TRBV20-1 to TRBJ1-5; D possibly corresponds to TRBD1 (6 bases). Trimming removed 5 bases at V and 3 bases at J, with 17 bases between. The germline CDR1 and CDR2 sequences are DFQATT and SNEGSKA (reference sequence). This CDR3 region has 15 residues.

V usage is TRBV24-1 and J usage is TRBJ1-2; 7 bases align to TRBD1. CDR1 KGHDR and CDR2 SFDVKD come from the germline V gene. After removal of 7 bases from V and 8 bases from J, the junction contained 18 bases not matched to a gene. The CDR3 spans 16 residues. The DNA of the CDR3 is TGTGCCACCAGCCGCCGGGACAGAGAGCTAAGCGGGGGCTACACCTTC. Its protein is CATSRRDRELSGGYTF.

CDR3 nucleotide sequence: TGTGCCAGCTCACCGGACTCGGGAAATACGCAGTATTTT. This gives the protein CASSPDSGNTQYF. This chain links TRBV18 with TRBJ2-3; D perhaps matches TRBD2 (5 bases). Germline CDR1 is KGHSH and CDR2 is LQKENI. V lost 3 bases, J lost 7 bases, and 11 bases lay in between. This CDR3 is built from 13 residues.

V is TRBV28 and J is TRBJ2-1; TRBD2 matches at 8 bases. The CDR3 runs to 13 residues. Germline CDR1 reads MDHEN; CDR2 reads SYDVKM. The ends lost 8 bases at V and 7 bases at J; junction bases unmatched: 7. The CDR3 is CASREGRGNEQFF. The CDR3 DNA reads TGTGCCAGCCGGGAGGGCCGGGGGAATGAGCAGTTCTTC.

V usage is TRBV30 and J usage is TRBJ1-1, with TRBD1 matching 9 bases. J lost 1 base, V lost 1 base, and 4 bases had no gene match. Per the germline V gene, CDR1 is GTSNPN and CDR2 is SVGIG (reference sequence). The CDR3 totals 15 residues. The CDR3 protein is CAWSGNRGPNTEAFF. The DNA of the CDR3 is TGTGCCTGGAGTGGGAACAGGGGGCCGAACACTGAAGCTTTCTTT.

This chain joins TRBV10-2 and TRBJ2-2, with TRBD1 matching 10 bases. V lost 10 bases and J lost 3; bases outside the gene matches: 5. The CDR3 covers 14 residues. In germline, CDR1 is WSHSY, CDR2 SAAADI. The CDR3 loop reads CATSGQGDTGELFF. The CDR3 nucleotides read TGCGCCACCTCCGGACAGGGGGACACCGGGGAGCTGTTTTTT.

This chain links TRBV6-5 with TRBJ1-4; maybe TRBD1 (5 bases). V lost 0 bases and J 2 bases, leaving 7 bases between the germline ends. This CDR3 has 15 amino acids. Germline V gives CDR1 MNHEY, CDR2 SVGAGI. Here the CDR3 DNA reads TGTGCCAGCAGTTACTCGGGGGGGACTAATGAAAAACTGTTTTTT. It specifies CASSYSGGTNEKLFF.

This clone was found a few times. This chain connects TRBV3-1 (or the pseudogene TRBV3-2) to TRBJ2-5, with D possibly matching TRBD2 (7 bases). CDR3 length: 12 residues. V was clipped by 3 bases and J by 10 bases, with 12 bases between them. The germline CDR1 and CDR2 sequences are LGHDT and YNNKEL (reference sequence). The chain's CDR3 is CASSHLGGGQYF. The CDR3 nucleotides read TGTGCCAGCAGCCACTTAGGGGGGGGCCAGTACTTC.